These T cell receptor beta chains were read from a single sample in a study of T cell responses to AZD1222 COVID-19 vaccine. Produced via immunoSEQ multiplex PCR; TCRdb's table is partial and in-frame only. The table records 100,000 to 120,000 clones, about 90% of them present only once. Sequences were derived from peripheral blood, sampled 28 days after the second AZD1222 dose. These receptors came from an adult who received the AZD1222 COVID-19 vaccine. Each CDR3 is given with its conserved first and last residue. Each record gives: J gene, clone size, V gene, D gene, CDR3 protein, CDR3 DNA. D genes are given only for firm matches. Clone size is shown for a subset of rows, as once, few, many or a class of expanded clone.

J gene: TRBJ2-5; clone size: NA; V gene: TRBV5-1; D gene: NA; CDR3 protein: CASSLSSREPQTQYF; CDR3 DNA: TGCGCCAGCAGCTTGAGTTCCAGGGAACCACAGACCCAGTACTTC
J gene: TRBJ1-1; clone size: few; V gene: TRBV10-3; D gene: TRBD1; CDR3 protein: CATGQGDTEAFF; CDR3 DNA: TGTGCCACAGGACAGGGAGACACTGAAGCTTTCTTT
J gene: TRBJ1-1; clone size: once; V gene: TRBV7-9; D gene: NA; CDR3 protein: CASSPTARRQGSTEAFF; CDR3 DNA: TGTGCCAGCAGCCCAACAGCCAGGAGGCAGGGGAGCACTGAAGCTTTCTTT
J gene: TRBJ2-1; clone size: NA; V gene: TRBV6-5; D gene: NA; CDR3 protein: CASRVGGGNEQFF; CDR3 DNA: TGTGCCAGCAGGGTCGGTGGGGGCAATGAGCAGTTCTTC
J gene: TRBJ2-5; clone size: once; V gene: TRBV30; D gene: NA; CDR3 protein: CAWSVMISGTTQYF; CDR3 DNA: TGTGCCTGGAGTGTAATGATATCAGGAACAACCCAGTACTTC
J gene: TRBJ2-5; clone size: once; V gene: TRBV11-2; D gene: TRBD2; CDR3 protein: CASSRTSGNQETQYF; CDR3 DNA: TGTGCCAGCAGCCGGACTAGCGGGAACCAAGAGACCCAGTACTTC
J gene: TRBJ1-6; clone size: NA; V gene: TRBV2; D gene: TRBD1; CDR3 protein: CASWGQGDSPLHF; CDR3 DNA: TGTGCCAGCTGGGGACAGGGTGATTCACCCCTCCACTTT
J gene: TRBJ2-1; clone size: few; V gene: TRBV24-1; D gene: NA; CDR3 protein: CATSDREIGEQFF; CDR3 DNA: TGTGCCACCAGTGACAGGGAAATCGGTGAGCAGTTCTTC
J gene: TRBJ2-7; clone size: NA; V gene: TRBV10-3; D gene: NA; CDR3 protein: CAISDQGERTYEQYF; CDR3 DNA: TGTGCCATCAGTGATCAGGGAGAGAGGACCTACGAGCAGTACTTC
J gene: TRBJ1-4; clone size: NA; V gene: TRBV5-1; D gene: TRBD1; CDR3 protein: CASSQGQGAIEKLFF; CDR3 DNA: TGCGCCAGCAGCCAGGGACAGGGGGCCATTGAAAAACTGTTTTTT
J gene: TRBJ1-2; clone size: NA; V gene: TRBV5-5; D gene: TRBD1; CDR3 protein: CASSFQGADGYTF; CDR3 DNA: TGTGCCAGCAGCTTCCAGGGGGCGGATGGCTACACCTTC
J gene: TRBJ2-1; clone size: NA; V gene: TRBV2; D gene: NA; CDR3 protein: CASSKTNPEQFF; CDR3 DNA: TGTGCCAGCAGCAAAACTAATCCCGAGCAGTTCTTC
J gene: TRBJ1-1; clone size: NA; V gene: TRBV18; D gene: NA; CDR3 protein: CASSPRTPTEAFF; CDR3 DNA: TGTGCCAGCTCACCACGCACCCCCACTGAAGCTTTCTTT
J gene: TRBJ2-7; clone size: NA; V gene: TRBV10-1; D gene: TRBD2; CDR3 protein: CASSTTTSGTYEQYF; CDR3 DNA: TGCGCCAGCAGTACAACGACTAGCGGGACGTACGAGCAGTACTTC
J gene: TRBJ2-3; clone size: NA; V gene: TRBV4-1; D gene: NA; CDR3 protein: CASSRLQGGVGDTQYF; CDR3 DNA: TGCGCCAGCAGCCGCCTACAGGGCGGCGTTGGAGATACGCAGTATTTT
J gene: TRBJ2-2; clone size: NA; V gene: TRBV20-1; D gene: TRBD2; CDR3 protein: CSASPGLVSPGELFF; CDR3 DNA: TGCAGTGCTAGTCCGGGACTAGTAAGTCCCGGGGAGCTGTTTTTT
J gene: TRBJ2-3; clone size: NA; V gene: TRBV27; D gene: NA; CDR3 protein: CASSLNTDTQYF; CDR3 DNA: TGTGCCAGCTCCCTTAACACAGATACGCAGTATTTT
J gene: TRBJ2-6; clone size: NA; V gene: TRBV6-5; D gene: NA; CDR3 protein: CASSQDFAGANVLTF; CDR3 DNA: TGTGCCAGCAGCCAGGACTTCGCTGGGGCCAACGTCCTGACTTTC
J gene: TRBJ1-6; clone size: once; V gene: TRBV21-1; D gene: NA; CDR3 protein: CASSKPGDGSPLHF; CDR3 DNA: TGTGCCAGCAGCAAACCAGGGGACGGTTCACCCCTCCACTTT
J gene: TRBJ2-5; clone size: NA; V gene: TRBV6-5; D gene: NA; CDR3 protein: CAAKGGRLTETQYF; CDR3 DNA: TGTGCCGCAAAGGGGGGGAGGCTTACCGAGACCCAGTACTTC
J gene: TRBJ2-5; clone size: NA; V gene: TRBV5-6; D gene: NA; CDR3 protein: CASSLADGQETQYF; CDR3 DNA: TGTGCCAGCAGCTTGGCGGACGGACAAGAGACCCAGTACTTC
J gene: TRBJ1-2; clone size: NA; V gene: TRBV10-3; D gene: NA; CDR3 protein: CAIGGNGYTF; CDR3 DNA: TGTGCCATCGGGGGGAATGGCTACACCTTC
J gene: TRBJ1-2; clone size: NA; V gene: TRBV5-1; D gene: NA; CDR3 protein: CASSVGTAPYGYTF; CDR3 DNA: TGCGCCAGCAGCGTCGGGACGGCTCCCTATGGCTACACCTTC
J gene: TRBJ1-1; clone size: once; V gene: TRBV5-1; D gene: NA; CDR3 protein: CASSKPAHDEAFF; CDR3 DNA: TGCGCCAGCAGCAAGCCCGCGCACGACGAAGCTTTCTTT
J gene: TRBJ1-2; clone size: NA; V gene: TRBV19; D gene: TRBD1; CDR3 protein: CASSTWTGGEVSF; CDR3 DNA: TGTGCCAGTAGTACCTGGACAGGGGGTGAAGTCTCCTTC
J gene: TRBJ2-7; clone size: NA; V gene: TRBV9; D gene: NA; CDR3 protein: CASSSSSYEQYF; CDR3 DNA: TGTGCCAGCAGCTCCAGCTCCTACGAGCAGTACTTC